This T cell receptor (beta chain) was observed in a study of control samples from healthy donors and cancer patients (dated by TCRdb to the early 2020s). About this clone: This receptor's antigen is unknown. No clone much larger than this one lies a single base away; base qualities are absent.

Library method: the immunoSEQ multiplex PCR assay. The table was pulled from immuneACCESS by TCRdb, which kept in-frame rearrangements only. Such tables lose some clones; where checked, under half of the loss comes from unresolved V genes, and the rest has no known cause. A total of 150,000 to 180,000 clones appear in this sample, 90% to 95% of them only once. The leading ten clones occupy around 5.4% of the sample. Measured from the cysteine to the phenylalanine, the CDR3 is 16 residues long. The retained sequence is limited to the CDR3, 48 bases, with the frame set at the first base. CDR1 and CDR2 were assigned from the germline V gene as MDHEN and SYDVKM. V is reduced by 7 bases and J by 5 bases, leaving a spacing of 21 bases between them.

This chain joins TRBV28 to TRBJ1-3; possibly the D gene is TRBD1, per 6 matching bases. Sequenced material: blood. The clonotype originates from a man aged 35-49 years in good health. DNA sequence: TGTGCCAGCACCCCCCCCGCCCACAGGGATAGAAACACCATATATTTT. This gives the protein CASTPPAHRDRNTIYF.